The 5 T cell receptor beta chains below were found in one sample sequenced in a study of T cell responses to AZD1222 COVID-19 vaccine. Using immunoSEQ multiplex PCR, the repertoire was profiled, and TCRdb retains in-frame clones only, with some absent. This table holds over 150,000 clones, around 88% found once. The source material was peripheral blood, sampled on day 0 of AZD1222 vaccination. The receptors derive from an adult in good health.

CDR3 in DNA: TGTGCCAGTAGTCGTCCCGGGACGGAGAATCAGCCCCAGCATTTT. As protein: CASSRPGTENQPQHF. The chain employs TRBV19 and TRBJ1-5, with D possibly matching TRBD1 (5 bases). The CDR3 is 15 amino acids. V gave up 5 bases and J gave up 4 bases, with 15 bases separating them. Germline-derived CDR1 and CDR2 are LNHDA and SQIVND (reference sequence).

This chain uses TRBV6-6 with TRBJ2-5; D might be TRBD1 or TRBD2, each matching 5 bases. The length of the CDR3 is 14 residues. From germline, CDR1 is MNHNY and CDR2 SVGAGI (reference sequence). The V gene lost 2 bases and the J gene lost 5 bases, with 12 bases spanning the gap. CDR3 residues: CASSYGDAGETQYF. CDR3 in DNA: TGTGCCAGCAGTTACGGGGACGCCGGGGAGACCCAGTACTTC.

This clone was observed a handful of times. The V call is TRBV4-1, the J call TRBJ1-1; possible D gene TRBD1, 6 bases. Per germline, CDR1 MGHRA and CDR2 YSYEKL. V was trimmed by 2 bases and J by 3 bases, leaving 10 bases between them. CDR3 length equals 14 residues. The CDR3 DNA follows: TGCGCCAGCAGCCAACGGACAGCCTACACTGAAGCTTTCTTT. It yields the protein CASSQRTAYTEAFF.

The rearrangement joins TRBV9 to TRBJ1-6, with 8 bases matching TRBD1. The CDR3 consists of 13 residues. With V trimmed by 4 bases and J by 15 bases, 9 bases remained unmatched. The V gene's germline CDR1 is SGDLS and CDR2 YYNGEE. The CDR3 DNA reads TGTGCCAGCAGCCCAGGACAGGGCGCATTCCTCCACTTT. This encodes CASSPGQGAFLHF.

The V and J genes are TRBV19 and TRBJ1-3; D not certain. V lost 5 bases and J 0 bases, leaving 11 bases between the germline ends. This CDR3 region has 15 residues. Looked up from germline, CDR1 is LNHDA and CDR2 is SQIVND (reference sequence). CDR3 nucleotides: TGTGCCAGTAGTCCCCAGACGGTCTCTGGAAACACCATATATTTT. Protein product: CASSPQTVSGNTIYF.